Sequencing of this TCR beta chain was carried out in a study of post-analysis software for immune sequencing data. Background on the study: Both relapsing-remitting and secondary progressive multiple sclerosis featured among the disease courses, as did progressive-relapsing multiple sclerosis.

The CDR3 has 13 amino acids. The V end lost 4 bases, the J end lost 5 bases, and 10 bases lay between the germline ends. CDR1 is LGHNA, CDR2 YSLEER, per germline. Findings of the study overall: Multiple sclerosis was associated with a significant reduction in normalized Chao1 diversity relative to controls. Same-batch samples co-clustered strongly by F measure. Five or six TRBV segments appeared more often in patients than in controls, and TRBV5-6, TRBV5-1 and TRBV20-1 were among these.

This clonotype was seen more than once but under ten times. Antigen: not known. The TCR beta cDNA libraries contained unique molecular identifiers. Yield was 450,000 to 650,000 cDNA molecules from roughly 0.93 to 9.6 million T cells. MiXCR was run by TCRdb on the PCR reads, yielding one entry per CDR3 protein. The sample consists of hundreds of thousands of distinct CDR3 sequences, over 35% of them appearing once. V is TRBV4-3 and J is TRBJ2-3; D unresolved. The TCR sequence derives from a girl aged 10 to 17 with multiple sclerosis. The material sequenced was blood. DNA of the CDR3: TGCGCCAGCAGCCCCCTATTGGGAGATACGCAGTATTTT. Translation: CASSPLLGDTQYF.